A selection of T cell receptor beta chains follows, all from one sample in a study of shared clonotypes between healthy human individuals. Assay: immunoSEQ multiplex PCR; the TCRdb copy retains only in-frame clones and omits some. The repertoire holds some 1,100,000 clones, with about 80% as singletons. The source material was memory CD4+ T cells from PBMCs. The origin of the receptors is a man aged 18 to 29 in good health. Some clones in this sample may be carry-over from other donors' samples. CDR3s include the opening cysteine and the closing phenylalanine or tryptophan. The D gene is left open where the match is weak. Size values are once, few and many counts, or a class for expanded clones, and some rows have none.

cdr3_length,d_call,j_call,v_call,clone_size,cdr3_aa,cdr3_nt
17,TRBD2,TRBJ2-1,TRBV11-2,-,CASSFTTSGRGGNEQFF,TGTGCCAGCAGCTTCACGACTAGCGGGAGGGGTGGCAATGAGCAGTTCTTC
14,-,TRBJ1-6,TRBV2,-,CASRKSPLTSPLHF,TGTGCCAGCAGGAAATCCCCTCTTACTTCACCCCTCCACTTT
14,-,TRBJ1-1,TRBV4-3,-,CASSLTGGNTEAFF,TGCGCCAGCAGCCTCACAGGTGGGAACACTGAAGCTTTCTTT
14,-,TRBJ2-4,TRBV5-6,-,CASSPKTGANIQYF,TGTGCCAGCAGCCCCAAGACCGGGGCAAACATTCAGTACTTC
13,-,TRBJ2-1,TRBV28,-,CASINNTYNEQFF,TGTGCCAGCATTAACAATACATACAATGAGCAGTTCTTC
13,-,TRBJ1-4,TRBV5-6,-,CASSFTGAEKLFF,TGTGCCAGCAGCTTTACAGGAGCCGAAAAACTGTTTTTT
15,-,TRBJ1-4,TRBV5-6,-,CASSVGTEYNEKLFF,TGTGCCAGCAGCGTCGGGACGGAATATAATGAAAAACTGTTTTTT
13,-,TRBJ1-5,TRBV6-1,-,CASRGTADQPQHF,TGTGCCAGCAGAGGGACGGCGGATCAGCCCCAGCATTTT
14,-,TRBJ2-1,TRBV9,-,CASSQSGQNNEQFF,TGTGCCAGCAGCCAATCCGGACAGAACAATGAGCAGTTCTTC
14,-,TRBJ2-1,TRBV5-4,once,CASSPHGTYNEQFF,TGTGCCAGCAGCCCACACGGGACCTACAATGAGCAGTTCTTC
14,TRBD1,TRBJ1-2,TRBV28,-,CASSSGQGADGYTF,TGTGCCAGCAGTTCCGGACAGGGGGCAGATGGCTACACCTTC
14,-,TRBJ1-1,TRBV9,-,CASSVGGVNTEAFF,TGTGCCAGCAGCGTAGGAGGGGTGAACACTGAAGCTTTCTTT
14,-,TRBJ1-2,TRBV2,-,CASSEFQGDYGYTF,TGTGCCAGCAGTGAATTCCAGGGTGACTATGGCTACACCTTC
13,-,TRBJ1-2,TRBV7-3,few,CASSLERLGGYTF,TGTGCCAGCAGCTTAGAACGACTCGGTGGCTACACCTTC
11,TRBD1,TRBJ1-2,TRBV19,-,CASRTGDGYTF,TGTGCCAGCCGGACAGGGGATGGCTACACCTTC
17,TRBD1,TRBJ2-1,TRBV18,-,CASSPIGQGAGYNEQFF,TGTGCCAGCTCACCAATTGGACAGGGGGCGGGATACAATGAGCAGTTCTTC
18,-,TRBJ2-3,TRBV21-1,-,CASSNAGDRGWSTDTQYF,TGTGCCAGCAGCAACGCGGGGGACAGGGGGTGGAGCACAGATACGCAGTATTTT
13,TRBD2,TRBJ2-3,TRBV12-5,-,CASGSSGTDTQYF,TGTGCTAGTGGTTCTAGCGGGACAGATACGCAGTATTTT
15,TRBD2,TRBJ2-7,TRBV27,-,CASSPRLAGYYEQYF,TGTGCCAGCAGTCCAAGACTAGCGGGGTACTACGAGCAGTACTTC
16,-,TRBJ1-5,TRBV6-1,-,CASSEPPGGMGQPQHF,TGTGCCAGCAGTGAACCCCCTGGGGGTATGGGTCAGCCCCAGCATTTT
12,-,TRBJ1-2,TRBV28,once,CASSPPGRGYTF,TGTGCCAGCAGTCCCCCGGGGAGAGGCTACACCTTC
12,TRBD2,TRBJ2-1,TRBV6-1,-,CASRSGGGEQFF,TGTGCCAGCAGAAGCGGGGGAGGTGAGCAGTTCTTC